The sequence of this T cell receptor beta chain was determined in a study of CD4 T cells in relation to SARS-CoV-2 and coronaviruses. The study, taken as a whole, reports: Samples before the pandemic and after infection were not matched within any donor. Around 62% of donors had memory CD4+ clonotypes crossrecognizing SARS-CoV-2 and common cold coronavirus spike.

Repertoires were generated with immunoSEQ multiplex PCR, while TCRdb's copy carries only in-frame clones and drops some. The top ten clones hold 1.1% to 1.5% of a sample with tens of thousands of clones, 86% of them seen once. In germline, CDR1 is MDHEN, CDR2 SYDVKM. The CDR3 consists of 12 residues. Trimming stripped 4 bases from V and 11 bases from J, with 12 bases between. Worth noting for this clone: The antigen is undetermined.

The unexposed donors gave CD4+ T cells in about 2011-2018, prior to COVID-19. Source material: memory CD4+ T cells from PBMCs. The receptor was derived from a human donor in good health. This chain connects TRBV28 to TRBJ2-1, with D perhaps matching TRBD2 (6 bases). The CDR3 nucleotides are TGTGCCAGCAGTTCCGGGACTGGAAAGCAGTTCTTC. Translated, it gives CASSSGTGKQFF.